Below, one T cell receptor beta chain is given with its context. Data came from immunoSEQ multiplex PCR; TCRdb stores just in-frame clones and leaves some out. Of about 130,000 clones listed, just under 90% were seen once; the top ten hold 6.2%. The V and J ends lost 5 bases and 5 bases, in that order; junction bases with no gene match: 16. The CDR3 is 17 amino acids. Looked up from germline, CDR1 is MDHEN and CDR2 is SYDVKM. This specimen belongs to a study of cytomegalovirus exposure and HLA in healthy donors. This clonotype originated in a woman younger than 45 in good health and CMV-seropositive. The chain joins TRBV28 to TRBJ2-7, with 9 bases matching TRBD1. Specimen: PBMCs. The CDR3 DNA is TGTGCCAGCAGTCAACAGATAGGGACAGGGCGCAAAGACGAGCAGTACTTC. It specifies CASSQQIGTGRKDEQYF. Based on the CDR3 plus reference TRBV28 and TRBJ2-7, the full variable domain is DVKVTQSSRYLVKRTGEKVFLECVQDMDHENMFWYRQDPGLGLRLIYFSYDVKMKEKGDIPEGYSVSREKKERFSLILESASTNQTSMYLCASSQQIGTGRKDEQYFGPGTRLTVT.